These 27 T cell receptor beta chains were sequenced from one sample in a study of blood T cell repertoires in COVID-19. The assay was immunoSEQ multiplex PCR, and TCRdb's table has in-frame clones only and misses some. The sample records about 400,000 clones, approximately 88% being singletons. Sequenced input: PBMCs or T cells enriched from blood (not recorded which). These receptors came from a woman in her forties with acute COVID-19.

The sample holds one count of this clone. The chain has TRBV18 and TRBJ2-3; 9 nucleotides align to TRBD2. The length of the CDR3 is 17 residues. After removal of 5 bases from V and 5 bases from J, the junction contained 14 bases not matched to a gene. From germline, CDR1 is KGHSH and CDR2 LQKENI. CDR3 DNA: TGTGCCAGCTCATCCCCCGTTGGCGGGGGGGCGATAGATACGCAGTATTTT. This translates into CASSSPVGGGAIDTQYF.

V gene TRBV3-1 (or the pseudogene TRBV3-2) combines with J gene TRBJ2-7; 13 bases align to TRBD2. This CDR3 is built from 17 residues. V lost 1 base, J lost 4 bases, and 7 bases stayed unmatched. CDR1 LGHDT and CDR2 YNNKEL come from the germline V gene (reference sequence). CDR3 bases: TGTGCCAGCAGCCAAGGACTAGCGGGGGGTCAGGATTACGAGCAGTACTTC. This codes for CASSQGLAGGQDYEQYF.

V is TRBV6-5 and J is TRBJ1-2; D is unresolved. Germline V gives CDR1 MNHEY, CDR2 SVGAGI. This CDR3 comprises 15 residues. Trimming cost V 4 bases and J 4 bases, with 16 bases left between them. Here the CDR3 DNA reads TGTGCCAGCAGTTTGGCGGGCTTGGGTGGCTATGGCTACACCTTC. This sequence encodes CASSLAGLGGYGYTF.

The rearrangement joins TRBV10-1 to TRBJ2-7, with 8 bases that match TRBD2. The CDR3 runs to 15 residues. V trimming: 4 bases; J trimming: 1 base; junction bases outside the gene matches: 6. The germline gives CDR1 WNHNN, CDR2 SYGVQD (reference sequence). This CDR3 reads CASSGAGERSYEQYF. CDR3 DNA sequence: TGCGCCAGCAGTGGAGCGGGGGAAAGGTCCTACGAGCAGTACTTC.

The chain uses TRBV7-9 and TRBJ1-2, with a possible D match to TRBD1 (6 bases). The CDR3 is 14 residues long. V lost 8 bases to trimming and J lost 0 bases, with 13 bases between them. From germline, CDR1 is SEHNR and CDR2 FQNEAQ (reference sequence). The CDR3, as DNA: TGTGCCAGCCAAACAGGGCCTGCTAACTATGGCTACACCTTC. Residues: CASQTGPANYGYTF.

J is TRBJ2-5 and V is TRBV29-1, with D maybe TRBD1 (6 bases). Germline V gene sequence: CDR1 SQVTM, CDR2 ANQGSEA. The CDR3 loop spans 14 amino acids. V dropped 4 bases and J dropped 1 base, with 13 bases sitting between them. CDR3 coding DNA: TGCAGCGTTGGGGGCAGGGGAACCCAAGAGACCCAGTACTTC. Its protein is CSVGGRGTQETQYF.

The CDR3 region is CASSLGTAYQPQHF. CDR3 coding DNA: TGTGCCAGCAGCTTAGGGACAGCCTATCAGCCCCAGCATTTT. The V call is TRBV7-9, the J call TRBJ1-5, with D maybe TRBD1 (6 bases). Trimming shortened V by 1 base and J by 5 bases, and 9 bases separated the two germline ends. The germline V gene has CDR1 SEHNR and CDR2 FQNEAQ (reference sequence). This CDR3 is built from 14 residues.

This clone was observed a handful of times. A read error may account for a junction end that differs from germline. V and J are TRBV12-5 and TRBJ1-1; 9 bases are shared with TRBD1. The germline gives CDR1 LGHNT, CDR2 FRNRAP. The CDR3 is 11 residues long. The CDR3, as DNA: TGTGCTAGTGGAAAGGACAGGGGCATCATCTTT. Its protein product is CASGKDRGIIF.

The chain is built from TRBV6-5 and TRBJ2-7; possibly TRBD2 for D (7 bases). The V end was cut by 7 bases, the J end by 6 bases, with 19 bases between. Germline CDR1 MNHEY, CDR2 SVGAGI. The CDR3 has 14 residues. CDR3 sequence reads: CASTRRGGHVEQYF. The CDR3 DNA is TGTGCCAGCACCCGAAGGGGGGGACATGTCGAGCAGTACTTC.

This clone showed up just once. The CDR3 loop reads CASSKVGDRQHRGYTF. The CDR3, as DNA: TGTGCCAGTAGTAAGGTGGGGGACAGGCAACACAGAGGCTACACCTTC. This chain uses TRBV19 with TRBJ1-2; TRBD1 agrees at 8 bases. Germline CDR1 LNHDA, CDR2 SQIVND (reference sequence). J was trimmed by 8 bases and V by 4 bases; bases with no gene match: 15. The CDR3 covers 16 residues. Full variable domain (outside the CDR3, taken from reference TRBV19 and TRBJ1-2): DGGITQSPKYLFRKEGQNVTLSCEQNLNHDAMYWYRQDPGQGLRLIYYSQIVNDFQKGDIAEGYSVSREKKESFPLTVTSAQKNPTAFYLCASSKVGDRQHRGYTFGSGTRLTVV.

The chain employs TRBV5-1 and TRBJ1-1; D possibly corresponds to TRBD1 (6 bases). Trimming cost V 3 bases and J 4 bases, with 13 bases left between them. The CDR3 contains 14 residues. Germline values: CDR1 SGHRS, CDR2 YFSETQ. The DNA for the CDR3 is TGCGCCAGCAGCTCGACAGGTTTCGCCACTGAAGCTTTCTTT. The encoded protein is CASSSTGFATEAFF.

The genes are TRBV25-1 and TRBJ2-2, with D maybe TRBD1 (6 bases). V lost 3 bases and J 6 bases, leaving 14 bases between the germline ends. This CDR3 region has 15 residues. CDR1 is MGHDK and CDR2 is SYGVNS in the germline V gene. CDR3 region: CASSESQGLSGELFF. The CDR3 nucleotides are TGTGCCAGCAGTGAGTCCCAGGGGTTATCCGGGGAGCTGTTTTTT.

The chain carries TRBV6-2 or TRBV6-3 and TRBJ2-3; 7 positions agree with TRBD1. In germline, CDR1 is MNHEY, CDR2 SVGEGT. This CDR3 comprises 14 residues. V was clipped by 6 bases and J by 4 bases; unmatched bases: 7. The CDR3 region is CASSPGQAADTQYF. The DNA of the CDR3 is TGTGCCAGCAGCCCAGGACAGGCCGCAGATACGCAGTATTTT.

V and J are TRBV2 and TRBJ2-1; D might be TRBD1 (5 bases). Per germline, CDR1 SNHLY and CDR2 FYNNEI. V dropped 8 bases and J dropped 8 bases, with 10 bases sitting between them. This CDR3 is 11 amino acids long. CDR3 loop: CASRWGDEQFF. The CDR3 DNA is TGTGCCAGCCGCTGGGGCGATGAGCAGTTCTTC.

The rearrangement uses TRBV10-2 and TRBJ2-1; a weak D match, TRBD2 (6 bases). The CDR3 contains 12 residues. Germline loops: CDR1 WSHSY, CDR2 SAAADI. The V end was cut by 0 bases, the J end by 12 bases, with 9 bases between. The CDR3: CASSESQGGQFF. CDR3 nucleotides: TGCGCCAGCAGTGAGTCCCAGGGAGGGCAGTTCTTC.

This clone was observed a few times. The chain employs TRBV30 and TRBJ1-6, with 11 bases identical to TRBD1. The CDR3 length is 14 residues. V shed 4 bases, J shed 9 bases, and the junction held 5 bases outside the gene matches. Germline-derived CDR1 and CDR2 are GTSNPN and SVGIG (reference sequence). Written as DNA, the CDR3 is TGTGCCTGGATCGGACAGGGGGCCGGTTCACCCCTCCACTTT. As protein: CAWIGQGAGSPLHF. The full variable domain, rest sourced from reference TRBV30 and TRBJ1-6, is SQTIHQWPATLVQPVGSPLSLECTVEGTSNPNLYWYRQAAGRGLQLLFYSVGIGQISSEVPQNLSASRPQDRQFILSSKKLLLSDSGFYLCAWIGQGAGSPLHFGNGTRLTVT.

The chain carries TRBV27 and TRBJ1-1; no definite D call. CDR1 MNHEY and CDR2 SMNVEV come from the germline V gene (reference sequence). Deletions cut 5 bases from V and 4 bases from J, with 11 bases between. The CDR3 totals 13 residues. The CDR3 DNA reads TGTGCCAGCAGTGCGAGTCGTGGCACTGAAGCTTTCTTT. It codes for CASSASRGTEAFF.

This clone showed up just once. The chain recombines TRBV11-2 with TRBJ1-1, with D uncertain. Trimming pared 0 bases from V and 2 bases from J, leaving 7 bases between. CDR3 length equals 14 residues. The germline gives CDR1 SGHAT, CDR2 FQNNGV. The CDR3 sequence is CASSLDSGNTEAFF. The CDR3 DNA sequence: TGTGCCAGCAGCTTAGATTCAGGAAACACTGAAGCTTTCTTT.

This chain joins TRBV4-1 and TRBJ1-2, with 9 bases matching TRBD1. CDR3 length: 14 residues. Germline CDR1 and CDR2: MGHRA and YSYEKL. V lost 4 bases to trimming and J lost 4 bases; unmatched junction nucleotides: 4. The CDR3 DNA sequence: TGCGCCAGCAGCCTACAGGGGGCAGGCTATGGCTACACCTTC. It encodes CASSLQGAGYGYTF.

This clone has more than one count but fewer than ten. The V call is TRBV6-5, the J call TRBJ1-5, with D hard to call. CDR1 is MNHEY and CDR2 is SVGAGI in the germline V gene. The CDR3 consists of 11 residues. Trimming took off 5 bases at V and 6 bases at J, with 5 bases between the two ends. The CDR3 sequence is CASSIGQPQHF. The CDR3 region has the DNA TGTGCCAGCAGTATCGGTCAGCCCCAGCATTTT.

A remark on this clone: Other DNA sequences of this sample code for an identical CDR3. The chain carries TRBV3-1 (or the pseudogene TRBV3-2) and TRBJ2-3; 7 bases match TRBD2. CDR3 length equals 14 residues. Germline V gives CDR1 LGHDT, CDR2 YNNKEL (reference sequence). Losses at the gene ends were 3 bases for V and 0 bases for J; bases not matched to a gene: 0. CDR3 sequence: CASSQRGSTDTQYF. The CDR3 DNA reads as TGTGCCAGCAGCCAGCGGGGGAGCACAGATACGCAGTATTTT.

The count of this clone is one. This rearrangement joins TRBV7-2 to TRBJ2-1; TRBD2 matches at 7 bases. The CDR3 spans 14 residues. Germline lookup yields CDR1 SGHTA and CDR2 FQGNSA. J gave up 8 bases and V 5 bases, and 9 bases lay outside the gene matches. CDR3 amino acids: CASSSGTSSHEQFF. As DNA, the CDR3 is TGTGCCAGCAGCAGCGGGACGTCCTCCCATGAGCAGTTCTTC.

The chain has TRBV23-1 and TRBJ1-2; TRBD1 might be the D (5 bases). TRBV23-1 is given ORF status, its function remaining uncertain. Trimming took off 0 bases at V and 1 base at J, with 21 bases between the two ends. This CDR3 has 19 residues. In nucleotides, the CDR3 is TGCGCCAGCAGTCAATCTCGGGGGTTCCGGGGTCTACATAACTATGGCTACACCTTC. Protein product: CASSQSRGFRGLHNYGYTF.

CDR3 bases: TGTGCCAGCAGGGACGGGACAGGGGGAGGAATTGAGCAGTTCTTC. Protein sequence: CASRDGTGGGIEQFF. The rearrangement joins TRBV2 to TRBJ2-1, with 11 bases matching TRBD1. The CDR3 contains 15 residues. Germline CDR1 and CDR2: SNHLY and FYNNEI. With V trimmed by 6 bases and J by 9 bases, 10 bases remained unmatched. The entire variable domain, with the rest obtained from reference TRBV2 and TRBJ2-1, is as follows: EPEVTQTPSHQVTQMGQEVILRCVPISNHLYFYWYRQILGQKVEFLVSFYNNEISEKSEIFDDQFSVERPDGSNFTLKIRSTKLEDSAMYFCASRDGTGGGIEQFFGPGTRLTVL.

The chain joins TRBV19 to TRBJ1-1, with 7 bases that match TRBD1. The CDR3 extends over 15 amino acids. V lost 5 bases, J lost 5 bases, and 11 bases stayed unmatched. Germline CDR1 is LNHDA and CDR2 is SQIVND (reference sequence). This CDR3 is CASSPRLQGRTEAFF. The CDR3 DNA is TGTGCCAGTAGTCCGAGGCTACAGGGGCGAACTGAAGCTTTCTTT.

The CDR3 protein is CASSKDRGGGSPLHF. The CDR3 DNA reads TGCGCCAGCAGCAAGGACAGGGGAGGAGGTTCACCCCTCCACTTT. The gene calls are TRBV5-1 and TRBJ1-6; 9 bases map to TRBD1. CDR1 is SGHRS and CDR2 is YFSETQ in the germline V gene. The CDR3 loop spans 15 amino acids. V lost 4 bases, J lost 9 bases, and 8 bases stayed unmatched. The full variable domain, in which reference TRBV5-1 and TRBJ1-6 provide the parts outside the CDR3, is KAGVTQTPRYLIKTRGQQVTLSCSPISGHRSVSWYQQTPGQGLQFLFEYFSETQRNKGNFPGRFSGRQFSNSRSEMNVSTLELGDSALYLCASSKDRGGGSPLHFGNGTRLTVT.

V gene TRBV5-6 combines with J gene TRBJ2-4; a possible D gene is TRBD2 (7 bases). Germline assignment: CDR1 SGHDT and CDR2 YYEEEE. V dropped 1 base and J dropped 3 bases, with 11 bases sitting between them. The CDR3 covers 15 residues. CDR3 coding DNA: TGTGCCAGCAGCTTGCGGGGGGCTCTCAAAAACATTCAGTACTTC. Translation: CASSLRGALKNIQYF.